The clone carrying this T cell receptor (beta chain) was seen only a few times. The data are from a study of T-cell reconstitution after alpha-beta-depleted transplantation in children. Molecular barcoding with unique molecular identifiers was used for the TCRbeta library. MiXCR, run by TCRdb on the PCR reads, gives a single entry per CDR3 protein. The sample lists about 610,000 distinct CDR3 sequences, 10% occurring once. The ends were cut back, 3 bases at V and 7 bases at J, with 10 bases in the middle. CDR3 size: 12 residues. In germline, CDR1 is DFQATT, CDR2 SNEGSKA (reference sequence). V gene TRBV20-1 combines with J gene TRBJ2-1; no clear D. The sequencing here drew on PBMCs from the stem cell graft donor, taken from the stem cell graft. The clonotype comes from a human donor who donated a stem cell graft to a child with acute myeloid leukemia. The CDR3 region has the DNA TGCAGTGCTAGCGGTGTCACAAATGAGCAGTTCTTC. It translates to CSASGVTNEQFF.